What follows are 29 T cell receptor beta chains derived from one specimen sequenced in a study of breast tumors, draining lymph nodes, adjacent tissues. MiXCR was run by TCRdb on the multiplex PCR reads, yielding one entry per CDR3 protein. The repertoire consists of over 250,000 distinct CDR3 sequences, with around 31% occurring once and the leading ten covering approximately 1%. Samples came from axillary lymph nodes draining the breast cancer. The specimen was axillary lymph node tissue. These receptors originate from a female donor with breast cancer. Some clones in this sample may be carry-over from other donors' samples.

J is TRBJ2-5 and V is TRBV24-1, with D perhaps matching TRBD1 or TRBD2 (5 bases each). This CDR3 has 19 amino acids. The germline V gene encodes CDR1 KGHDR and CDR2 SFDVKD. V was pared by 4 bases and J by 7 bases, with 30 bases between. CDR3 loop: CATSDPPGTNSPGGATQYF. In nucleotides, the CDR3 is TGTGCCACCAGTGACCCCCCCGGGACGAACTCCCCAGGAGGAGCGACCCAGTACTTC.

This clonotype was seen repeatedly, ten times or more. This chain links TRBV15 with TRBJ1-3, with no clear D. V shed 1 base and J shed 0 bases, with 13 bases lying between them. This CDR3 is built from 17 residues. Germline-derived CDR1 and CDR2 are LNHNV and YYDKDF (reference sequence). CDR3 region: CATSRARVPGSGNTIYF. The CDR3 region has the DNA TGTGCCACCAGCAGAGCCCGGGTTCCCGGCTCTGGAAACACCATATATTTT.

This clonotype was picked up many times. CDR3 DNA sequence: TGCAGTGCTAGCCGTAGCGGGTCTAGCACAGATACGCAGTATTTT. Translated, it gives CSASRSGSSTDTQYF. The genes are TRBV20-1 and TRBJ2-3; 7 bases match TRBD2. The CDR3 runs to 15 residues. Trimming cost V 3 bases and J 0 bases; bases outside gene matches: 6. From germline, CDR1 is DFQATT and CDR2 SNEGSKA (reference sequence).

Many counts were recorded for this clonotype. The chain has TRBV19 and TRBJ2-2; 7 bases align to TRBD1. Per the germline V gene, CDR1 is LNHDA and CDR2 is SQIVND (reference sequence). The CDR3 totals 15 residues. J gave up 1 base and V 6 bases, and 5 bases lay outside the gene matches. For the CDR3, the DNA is TGTGCCAGTAGAGTGGACAGGCTGAACACCGGGGAGCTGTTTTTT. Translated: CASRVDRLNTGELFF.

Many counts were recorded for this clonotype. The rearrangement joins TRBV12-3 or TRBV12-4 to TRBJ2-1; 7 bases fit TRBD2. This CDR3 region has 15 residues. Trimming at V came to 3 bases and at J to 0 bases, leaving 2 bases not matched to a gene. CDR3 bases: TGTGCCAGCAGTTTTCGCGGGAGCTCCTACAATGAGCAGTTCTTC. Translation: CASSFRGSSYNEQFF.

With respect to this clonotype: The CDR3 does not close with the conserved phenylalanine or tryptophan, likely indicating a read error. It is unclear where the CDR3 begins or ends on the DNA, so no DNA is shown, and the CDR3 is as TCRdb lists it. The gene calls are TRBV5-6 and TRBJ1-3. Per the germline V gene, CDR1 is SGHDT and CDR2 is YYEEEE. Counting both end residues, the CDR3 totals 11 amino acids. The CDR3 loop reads CASSYGLAGGP.

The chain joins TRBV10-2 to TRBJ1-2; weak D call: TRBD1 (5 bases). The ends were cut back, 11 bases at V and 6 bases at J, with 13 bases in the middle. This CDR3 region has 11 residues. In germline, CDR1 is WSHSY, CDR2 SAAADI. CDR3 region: CARRGLDGYTF. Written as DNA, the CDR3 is TGCGCCCGCCGGGGCCTAGATGGCTACACCTTC.

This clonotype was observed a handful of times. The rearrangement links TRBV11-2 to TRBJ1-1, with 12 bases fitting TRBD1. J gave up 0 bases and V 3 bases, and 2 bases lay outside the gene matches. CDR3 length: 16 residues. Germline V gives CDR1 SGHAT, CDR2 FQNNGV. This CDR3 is CASSFGTGGMNTEAFF. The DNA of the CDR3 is TGTGCCAGCAGCTTCGGGACAGGGGGCATGAACACTGAAGCTTTCTTT.

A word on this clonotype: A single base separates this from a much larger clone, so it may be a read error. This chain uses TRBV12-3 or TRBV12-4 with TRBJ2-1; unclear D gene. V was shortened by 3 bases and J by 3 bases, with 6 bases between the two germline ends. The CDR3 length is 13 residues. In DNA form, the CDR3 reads TGTGCCAGCAGTTTCTCGGACTACAATGAGCAGTTCTTC. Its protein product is CASSFSDYNEQFF.

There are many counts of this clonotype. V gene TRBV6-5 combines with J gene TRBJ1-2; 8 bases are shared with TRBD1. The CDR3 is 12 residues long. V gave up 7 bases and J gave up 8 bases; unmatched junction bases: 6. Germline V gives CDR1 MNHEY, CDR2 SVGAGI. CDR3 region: CASTRTGQGYTF. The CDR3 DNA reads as TGTGCCAGCACCAGGACAGGGCAAGGCTACACCTTC.

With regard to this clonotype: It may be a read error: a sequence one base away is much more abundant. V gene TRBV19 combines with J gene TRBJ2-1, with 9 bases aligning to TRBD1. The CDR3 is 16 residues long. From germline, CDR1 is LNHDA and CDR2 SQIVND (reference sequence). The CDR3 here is CAGSMVGQGTYNEQFF. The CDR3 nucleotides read TGTGCCGGTAGTATGGTGGGACAGGGAACCTACAATGAGCAGTTCTTC.

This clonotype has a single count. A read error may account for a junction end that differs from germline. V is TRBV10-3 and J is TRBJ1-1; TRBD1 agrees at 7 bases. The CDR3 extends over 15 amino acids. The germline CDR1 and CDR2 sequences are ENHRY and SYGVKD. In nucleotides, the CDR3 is TGTGCCAGCAGTTACCTGACAGGGAGGAACACTGAAGCTTTCTTT. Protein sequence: CASSYLTGRNTEAFF.

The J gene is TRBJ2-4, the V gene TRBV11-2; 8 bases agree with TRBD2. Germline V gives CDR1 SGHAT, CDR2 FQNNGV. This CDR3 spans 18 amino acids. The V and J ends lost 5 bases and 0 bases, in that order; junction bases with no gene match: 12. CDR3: CASSRSREAKLAKNIQYF. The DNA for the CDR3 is TGTGCCAGCAGCCGCTCGCGGGAGGCTAAACTAGCCAAAAACATTCAGTACTTC.

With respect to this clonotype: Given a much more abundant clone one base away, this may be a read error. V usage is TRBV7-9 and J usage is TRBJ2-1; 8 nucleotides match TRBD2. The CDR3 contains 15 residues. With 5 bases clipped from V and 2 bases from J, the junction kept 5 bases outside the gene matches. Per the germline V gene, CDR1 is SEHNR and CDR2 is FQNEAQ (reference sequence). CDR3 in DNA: TGTGCCAGCAGCATACTAGCGGCCCCCTACAATGAGCAGTTCTTC. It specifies CASSILAAPYNEQFF. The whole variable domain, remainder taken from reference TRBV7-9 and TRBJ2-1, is DTGVSQNPRHKITKRGQNVTFRCDPISEHNRLYWYRQTLGQGPEFLTYFQNEAQLEKSRLLSDRFSAERPKGSFSTLEIQRTEQGDSAMYLCASSILAAPYNEQFFGPGTRLTVL.

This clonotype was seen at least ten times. CDR3 residues: CASSLQGGVSAVSSYEQYF. CDR3 nucleotide sequence: TGTGCCAGCAGCTTACAAGGCGGGGTTTCGGCGGTGAGCTCCTACGAGCAGTACTTC. This chain joins TRBV7-9 and TRBJ2-7, with D tentatively TRBD2 (6 bases). Germline CDR1 is SEHNR and CDR2 is FQNEAQ (reference sequence). V was cut by 2 bases and J by 0 bases, with 23 bases left in between. The CDR3 extends over 19 amino acids.

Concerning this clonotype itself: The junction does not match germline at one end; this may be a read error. The DNA of the CDR3 is TGTGCCAGCGGTTACTCGATTCCCAATGAGCAGTTCTTC. Translation gives CASGYSIPNEQFF. This sequence joins TRBV6-5 and TRBJ2-1; D not certain. The CDR3 is 13 amino acids. Germline V gene sequence: CDR1 MNHEY, CDR2 SVGAGI.

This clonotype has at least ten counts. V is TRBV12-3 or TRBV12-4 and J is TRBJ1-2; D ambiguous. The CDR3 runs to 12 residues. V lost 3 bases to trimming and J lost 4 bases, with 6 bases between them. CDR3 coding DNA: TGTGCCAGCAGTTTCGGCGGCTATGGCTACACCTTC. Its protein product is CASSFGGYGYTF.

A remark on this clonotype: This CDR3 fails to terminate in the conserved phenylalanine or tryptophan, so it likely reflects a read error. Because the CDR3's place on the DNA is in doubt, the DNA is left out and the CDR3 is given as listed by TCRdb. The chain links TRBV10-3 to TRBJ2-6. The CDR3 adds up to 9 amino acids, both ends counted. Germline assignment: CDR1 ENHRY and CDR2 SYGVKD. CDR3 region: CAISEFPTS.

The CDR3 coding sequence is TGTGCCAGCTCACCGGGGTGGTATACGCAGTATTTT. Amino acid sequence: CASSPGWYTQYF. J is TRBJ2-3 and V is TRBV18; D is unclear. The CDR3 loop spans 12 amino acids. The ends were cut back, 3 bases at V and 7 bases at J, with 8 bases in the middle. Germline V gene lookup returns CDR1 KGHSH and CDR2 LQKENI. The complete variable domain, with remaining parts taken from reference TRBV18 and TRBJ2-3, reads NAGVMQNPRHLVRRRGQEARLRCSPMKGHSHVYWYRQLPEEGLKFMVYLQKENIIDESGMPKERFSAEFPKEGPSILRIQQVVRGDSAAYFCASSPGWYTQYFGPGTRLTVL.

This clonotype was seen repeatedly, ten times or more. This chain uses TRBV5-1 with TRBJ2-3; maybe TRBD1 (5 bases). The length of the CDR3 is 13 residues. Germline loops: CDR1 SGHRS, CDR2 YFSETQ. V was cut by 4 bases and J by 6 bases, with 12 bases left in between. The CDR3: CASSTPGPDTQYF. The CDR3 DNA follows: TGCGCCAGCAGCACCCCAGGGCCCGATACGCAGTATTTT.

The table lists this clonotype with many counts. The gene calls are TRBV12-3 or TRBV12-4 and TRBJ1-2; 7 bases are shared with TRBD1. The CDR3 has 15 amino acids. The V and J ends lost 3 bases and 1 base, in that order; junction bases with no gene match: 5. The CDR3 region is CASSLGGQLNYGYTF. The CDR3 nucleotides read TGTGCCAGCAGTTTGGGGGGACAGCTTAACTATGGCTACACCTTC.

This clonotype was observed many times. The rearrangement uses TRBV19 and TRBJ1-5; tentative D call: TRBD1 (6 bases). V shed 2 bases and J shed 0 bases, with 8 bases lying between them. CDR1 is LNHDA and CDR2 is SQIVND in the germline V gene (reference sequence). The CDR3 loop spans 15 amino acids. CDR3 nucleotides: TGTGCCAGTAGTATAATGGACAGTAGCAATCAGCCCCAGCATTTT. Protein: CASSIMDSSNQPQHF.

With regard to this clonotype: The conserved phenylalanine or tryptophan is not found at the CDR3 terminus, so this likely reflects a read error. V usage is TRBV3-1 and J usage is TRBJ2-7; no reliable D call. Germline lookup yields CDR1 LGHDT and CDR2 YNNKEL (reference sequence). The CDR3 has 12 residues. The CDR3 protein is CASRLRNYEQYL. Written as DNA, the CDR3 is TGCGCCAGCAGATTAAGGAACTACGAGCAGTACCTC.

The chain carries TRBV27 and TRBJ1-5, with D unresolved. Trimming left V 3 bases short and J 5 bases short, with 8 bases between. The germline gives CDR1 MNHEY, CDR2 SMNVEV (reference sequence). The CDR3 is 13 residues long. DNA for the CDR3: TGTGCCAGCAGTTTTCAGTTTGATCAGCCCCAGCATTTT. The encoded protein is CASSFQFDQPQHF.

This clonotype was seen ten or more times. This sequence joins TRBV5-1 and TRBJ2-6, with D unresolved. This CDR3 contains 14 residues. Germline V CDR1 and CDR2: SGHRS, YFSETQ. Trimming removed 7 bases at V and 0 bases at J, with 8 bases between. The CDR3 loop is CASGPASGANVLTF. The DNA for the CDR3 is TGCGCCAGCGGCCCCGCCTCTGGGGCCAACGTCCTGACTTTC.

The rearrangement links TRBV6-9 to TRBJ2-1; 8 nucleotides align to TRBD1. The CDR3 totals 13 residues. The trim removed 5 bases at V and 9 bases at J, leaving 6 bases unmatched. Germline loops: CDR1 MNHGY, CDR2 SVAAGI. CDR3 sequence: CASSEEDRAEQFF. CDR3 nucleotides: TGTGCCAGCAGTGAAGAGGACAGGGCTGAGCAGTTCTTC.

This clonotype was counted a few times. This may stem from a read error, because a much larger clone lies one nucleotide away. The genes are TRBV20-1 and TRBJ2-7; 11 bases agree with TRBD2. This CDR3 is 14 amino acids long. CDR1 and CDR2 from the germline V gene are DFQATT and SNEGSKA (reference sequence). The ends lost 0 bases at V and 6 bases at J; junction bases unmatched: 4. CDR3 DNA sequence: TGCAGTGCTAGAGATCAACTAGCGGGAGCCGAGCAGTACTTC. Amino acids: CSARDQLAGAEQYF.

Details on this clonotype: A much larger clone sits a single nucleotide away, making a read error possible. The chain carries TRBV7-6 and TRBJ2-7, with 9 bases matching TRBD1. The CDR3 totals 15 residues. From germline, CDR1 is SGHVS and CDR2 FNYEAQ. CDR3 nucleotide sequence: TGTGCCAGCAGCTTAGAGGGGACAGGGTCCTACGAGCAGCACTTC. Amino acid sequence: CASSLEGTGSYEQHF.

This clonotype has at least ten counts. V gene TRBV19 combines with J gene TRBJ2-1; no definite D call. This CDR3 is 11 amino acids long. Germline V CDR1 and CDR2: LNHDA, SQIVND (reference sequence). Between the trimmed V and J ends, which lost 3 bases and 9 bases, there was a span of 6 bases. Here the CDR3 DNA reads TGTGCCAGTAGTATTAGACTTGAGCAGTTCTTC. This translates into CASSIRLEQFF.